This T cell receptor (beta chain) originates from a study of early T cells in non-severe SARS-CoV-2 infection. Study-wide background: The input, bulk RNA from unsorted whole blood, was sequenced, and chains were unpaired. Findings of the study overall: Reliance on VDJdb matching favored anti-spike CD8 responses; private and CD4 specificities were missed.

On this clonotype: Its antigen remains unknown.

Unique molecular identifiers tagged individual cDNA molecules. TCRdb re-derived calls from the 5' RACE reads in MiXCR, one entry per CDR3 protein. The table lists 50,000 to 60,000 distinct CDR3 sequences, 11% of them singletons. V was trimmed by 7 bases and J by 6 bases, leaving 19 bases between them. This CDR3 has 13 amino acids. Germline CDR1 reads SQVTM; CDR2 reads ANQGSEA. The material sequenced was whole blood. The clonotype comes from an adult who was a healthcare worker with PCR-confirmed SARS-CoV-2 infection or an uninfected control (not recorded which). The chain links TRBV29-1 to TRBJ2-7, with a tentative D call TRBD1 (8 bases). The DNA of the CDR3 is TGCAGCGGAGGACAGGGAGGGCCGGCCGAGCAGTACTTC. It translates to CSGGQGGPAEQYF.